This T cell receptor beta chain appears in the sequencing data of a study of T cell responses to AZD1222 COVID-19 vaccine. The germline gives CDR1 MNHEY, CDR2 SMNVEV (reference sequence). The CDR3 consists of 12 residues. With 2 bases removed from V and 3 bases from J, the gap between germline ends came to 5 bases. Only in-frame clones appear in the TCRdb table, and some are missing; sequencing was by immunoSEQ multiplex PCR. Of around 100,000 clones listed, 80% to 90% are singletons. The sequence was collected from an adult in good health. The material sequenced was peripheral blood, taken on day 0 of AZD1222 vaccination. The rearrangement uses TRBV27 and TRBJ2-7, with D possibly matching TRBD1 (5 bases). DNA for the CDR3: TGTGCCAGCAGTTTACAGGGCTACGAGCAGTACTTC. It yields the protein CASSLQGYEQYF.